This section outlines one T cell receptor beta chain sequence together with its context. The target antigen is unknown. The CDR3 loop spans 15 amino acids. Deletions cut 3 bases from V and 0 bases from J, with 9 bases between. CDR1 and CDR2 from the germline V gene are MRHNA and SNTAGT. This record comes from a study of shared clonotypes between healthy human individuals. Findings of the study overall: All-four-donor shared clonotypes had higher generation probabilities than non-shared clonotypes did. An expected dependence of interdonor clonotype sharing on sequencing depth was noted.

Authors' analysis steps: ImmunoSEQ output held junction-only sequences without quality scores, so filtering differed. Repertoires were generated with immunoSEQ multiplex PCR, while TCRdb's copy carries only in-frame clones and drops some. The V and J calls and clone size were taken over from that table, and D and trimming were inferred from the DNA. Altogether around 1,100,000 clones are present, 70% to 80% being singletons, with the ten largest covering 0.89%. Study donors comprised healthy, HIV-negative adults devoid of recent acute infection or vaccination. Sequenced material: memory CD4+ T cells from PBMCs. Subset defined: CD45RA-negative fraction. The chain uses TRBV6-4 and TRBJ2-1; TRBD2 might be the D (5 bases). This sequence was found in a man younger than 35 in good health. Some clones in this sample may be carry-over from other donors' samples. The CDR3 sequence: CASSERESSYNEQFF. Written as DNA, the CDR3 is TGTGCCAGCAGTGAAAGGGAGAGCTCCTACAATGAGCAGTTCTTC.